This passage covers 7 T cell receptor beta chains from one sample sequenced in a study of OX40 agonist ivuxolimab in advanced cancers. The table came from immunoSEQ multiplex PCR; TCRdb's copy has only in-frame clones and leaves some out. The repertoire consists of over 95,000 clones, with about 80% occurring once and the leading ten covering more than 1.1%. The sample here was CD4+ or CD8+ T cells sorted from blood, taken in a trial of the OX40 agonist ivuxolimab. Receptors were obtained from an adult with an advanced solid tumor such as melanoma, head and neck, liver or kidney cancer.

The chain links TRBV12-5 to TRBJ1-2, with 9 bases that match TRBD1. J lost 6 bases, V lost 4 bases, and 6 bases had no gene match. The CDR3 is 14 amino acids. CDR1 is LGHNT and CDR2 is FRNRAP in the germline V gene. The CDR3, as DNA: TGTGCTAGTGGTTGGGAACAGGGGGCTGATGGCTACACCTTC. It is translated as CASGWEQGADGYTF. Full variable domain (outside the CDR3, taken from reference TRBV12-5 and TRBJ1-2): DARVTQTPRHKVTEMGQEVTMRCQPILGHNTVFWYRQTMMQGLELLAYFRNRAPLDDSGMPKDRFSAEMPDATLATLKIQPSEPRDSAVYFCASGWEQGADGYTFGSGTRLTVV.

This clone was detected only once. This CDR3 reads CASSQVAPGGSPDTQYF. Written as DNA, the CDR3 is TGTGCCAGCAGCCAAGTCGCCCCGGGGGGGTCCCCAGATACGCAGTATTTT. The chain uses TRBV4-2 and TRBJ2-3; 8 bases are shared with TRBD2. The length of the CDR3 is 17 residues. Germline V gene lookup returns CDR1 LGHNA and CDR2 YNFKEQ. V was clipped by 1 base and J by 4 bases; unmatched bases: 10.

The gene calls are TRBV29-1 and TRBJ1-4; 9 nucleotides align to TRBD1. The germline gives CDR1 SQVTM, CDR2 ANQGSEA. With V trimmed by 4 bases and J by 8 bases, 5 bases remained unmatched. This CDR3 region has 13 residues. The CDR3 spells CSVVGDREEKLFF. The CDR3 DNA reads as TGCAGCGTTGTGGGGGACAGGGAAGAAAAACTGTTTTTT. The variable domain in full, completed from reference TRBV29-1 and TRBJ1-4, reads SAVISQKPSRDICQRGTSLTIQCQVDSQVTMMFWYRQQPGQSLTLIATANQGSEATYESGFVIDKFPISRPNLTFSTLTVSNMSPEDSSIYLCSVVGDREEKLFFGSGTQLSVL.

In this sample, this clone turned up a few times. This CDR3 is CASSRDRADTGELFF. The CDR3 nucleotides are TGTGCCAGCAGCCGGGACAGAGCTGACACCGGGGAGCTGTTTTTT. The rearrangement links TRBV7-2 to TRBJ2-2; 7 positions agree with TRBD1. V was clipped by 5 bases and J by 3 bases; unmatched bases: 6. Germline CDR1 SGHTA, CDR2 FQGNSA. The CDR3 spans 15 residues.

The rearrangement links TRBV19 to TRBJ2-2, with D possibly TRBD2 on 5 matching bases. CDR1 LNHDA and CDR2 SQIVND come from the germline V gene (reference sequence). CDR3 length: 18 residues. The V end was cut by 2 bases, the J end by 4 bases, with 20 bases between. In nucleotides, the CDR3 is TGTGCCAGTAGTATACGTCCCGGCACGGGGAGACGCACCGGGGAGCTGTTTTTT. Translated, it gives CASSIRPGTGRRTGELFF. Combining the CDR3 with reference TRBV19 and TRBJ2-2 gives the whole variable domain DGGITQSPKYLFRKEGQNVTLSCEQNLNHDAMYWYRQDPGQGLRLIYYSQIVNDFQKGDIAEGYSVSREKKESFPLTVTSAQKNPTAFYLCASSIRPGTGRRTGELFFGEGSRLTVL.

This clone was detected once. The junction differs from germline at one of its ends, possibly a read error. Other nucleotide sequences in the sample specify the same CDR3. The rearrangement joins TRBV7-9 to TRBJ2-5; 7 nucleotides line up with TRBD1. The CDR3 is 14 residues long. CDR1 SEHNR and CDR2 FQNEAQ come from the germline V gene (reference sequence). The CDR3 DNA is TGTGCCAGCAGCTTAGGGACAGGCCAAGAGACTCAGTACTTC. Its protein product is CASSLGTGQETQYF.

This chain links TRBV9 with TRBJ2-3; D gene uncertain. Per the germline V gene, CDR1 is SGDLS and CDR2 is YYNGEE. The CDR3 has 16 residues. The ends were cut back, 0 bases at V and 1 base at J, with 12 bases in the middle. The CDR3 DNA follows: TGTGCCAGCAGCGTAGGAGGTGGGGTGGGCACAGATACGCAGTATTTT. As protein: CASSVGGGVGTDTQYF.